These 17 T cell receptor beta chains came from one sample sequenced in a study of cytomegalovirus exposure and HLA in healthy donors. PCR was performed using 60 Vbeta and 13 Jbeta primers. TCRdb's table, derived via immunoSEQ multiplex PCR, lists solely in-frame clones and lacks some. The sample shows around 68,000 clones, around 68% of them seen only once. Material: PBMCs. All receptors derive from a woman in her 30s in good health and CMV-seronegative.

This chain joins TRBV5-5 and TRBJ2-7; 9 bases match TRBD1. Germline V gene lookup returns CDR1 SGHKS and CDR2 YYEKEE (reference sequence). V lost 4 bases to trimming and J lost 1 base; unmatched junction nucleotides: 9. CDR3 size: 16 residues. The CDR3 protein is CASSMGMGTGSYEQYF. Written as DNA, the CDR3 is TGTGCCAGCAGCATGGGCATGGGGACAGGGTCCTACGAGCAGTACTTC.

This clone was picked up one time. The chain is built from TRBV29-1 and TRBJ2-5; D is possibly TRBD1 (5 bases). With the DNA end fitting TRBJ2-7 better, the J assignment may be wrong. Germline CDR1 and CDR2: SQVTM and ANQGSEA. The CDR3 consists of 14 residues. In nucleotides, the CDR3 is TGCAGCGTTGAACAAGGCGACAGAACCTACGAGCAGTACTTC. The encoded protein is CSVEQGDRTYEQYF.

By share of the sample, this clone is medium-sized. This chain uses TRBV9 with TRBJ2-3; D possibly corresponds to TRBD2 (6 bases). Trimming took 2 bases from V and 0 from J, leaving 13 bases between them. The CDR3 totals 16 residues. Looked up from germline, CDR1 is SGDLS and CDR2 is YYNGEE. For the CDR3, the DNA is TGTGCCAGCAGCGTTATTCCGGGACTTAGCACAGATACGCAGTATTTT. It specifies CASSVIPGLSTDTQYF.

This chain uses TRBV7-9 with TRBJ1-4, with 8 bases lining up with TRBD1. V trimming: 5 bases; J trimming: 0 bases; junction bases outside the gene matches: 5. Germline V gives CDR1 SEHNR, CDR2 FQNEAQ (reference sequence). This CDR3 has 16 amino acids. CDR3 region: CASSIQGGATNEKLFF. For the CDR3, the DNA is TGTGCCAGCAGCATACAGGGGGGAGCAACTAATGAAAAACTGTTTTTT.

This clone has just a few counts. The gene calls are TRBV10-3 and TRBJ2-5; TRBD2 agrees at 8 bases. The CDR3 extends over 16 amino acids. Germline V gene data show CDR1 as ENHRY and CDR2 as SYGVKD. Trimming at V came to 4 bases and at J to 5 bases, leaving 12 bases not matched to a gene. CDR3 residues: CAISASGGLGAETQYF. CDR3 DNA: TGTGCCATCAGTGCCTCGGGGGGACTAGGGGCCGAGACCCAGTACTTC.

This chain connects TRBV19 to TRBJ2-5; 8 bases map to TRBD2. The closer fit of TRBJ2-7 to the DNA end suggests the J call may be wrong. Germline values: CDR1 LNHDA, CDR2 SQIVND (reference sequence). The CDR3 loop spans 13 amino acids. Here the CDR3 reads CASSMGLAYEQYF. The CDR3 bases are TGTGCCAGTAGTATGGGACTAGCCTACGAGCAGTACTTC.

The J gene is TRBJ2-5, the V gene TRBV5-4; 7 positions agree with TRBD2. The germline CDR1 and CDR2 sequences are SGHNT and YYREEE (reference sequence). This CDR3 has 16 residues. Trimming at V came to 0 bases and at J to 7 bases, leaving 12 bases not matched to a gene. The CDR3 DNA is TGTGCCAGCAGCTTGGCGAGCGGGACTTCGAAGGGGACCCAGTACTTC. This encodes CASSLASGTSKGTQYF.

The table lists this clone with a count of one. The J gene is TRBJ2-7, the V gene TRBV7-9, with TRBD1 matching 12 bases. The trim removed 5 bases at V and 3 bases at J, leaving 2 bases unmatched. Germline V gene data show CDR1 as SEHNR and CDR2 as FQNEAQ (reference sequence). The CDR3 contains 14 residues. CDR3 sequence: CASSGTGGIYEQYF. The DNA of the CDR3 is TGTGCCAGCAGCGGGACAGGGGGCATCTACGAGCAGTACTTC.

V and J are TRBV5-1 and TRBJ1-1; no reliable D call. The CDR3 has 15 residues. V shed 0 bases and J shed 4 bases, with 13 bases lying between them. Per germline, CDR1 SGHRS and CDR2 YFSETQ. CDR3 amino acids: CASSLGGGFGTEAFF. The CDR3 DNA reads TGCGCCAGCAGCTTGGGAGGCGGGTTTGGCACTGAAGCTTTCTTT.

This chain connects TRBV5-6 to TRBJ1-4; 8 bases are shared with TRBD1. The CDR3 spans 14 residues. With 5 bases clipped from V and 3 bases from J, the junction kept 3 bases outside the gene matches. Germline V gene lookup returns CDR1 SGHDT and CDR2 YYEEEE. The CDR3 protein is CASRKQGANEKLFF. The CDR3 nucleotides are TGTGCCAGCAGAAAACAGGGGGCTAATGAAAAACTGTTTTTT. The entire variable domain, with the rest obtained from reference TRBV5-6 and TRBJ1-4, is as follows: DAGVTQSPTHLIKTRGQQVTLRCSPKSGHDTVSWYQQALGQGPQFIFQYYEEEERQRGNFPDRFSGHQFPNYSSELNVNALLLGDSALYLCASRKQGANEKLFFGSGTQLSVL.

The gene calls are TRBV29-1 and TRBJ2-3, with 8 bases that match TRBD1. There are 14 residues in the CDR3. The germline V gene has CDR1 SQVTM and CDR2 ANQGSEA. Losses at the gene ends were 3 bases for V and 1 base for J; bases not matched to a gene: 3. The CDR3 DNA is TGCAGCGTTGATGGGACAGGTGGCACAGATACGCAGTATTTT. Translation: CSVDGTGGTDTQYF.

Regarding this clone: Other DNA variants within this sample encode the same CDR3. The rearrangement links TRBV5-4 to TRBJ2-1; the D is unclear. The CDR3 spans 13 residues. V lost 2 bases and J 2 bases, leaving 5 bases between the germline ends. Germline loops: CDR1 SGHNT, CDR2 YYREEE (reference sequence). CDR3 sequence: CASSLSAYNEQFF. The CDR3 DNA is TGTGCCAGCAGCTTAAGCGCCTACAATGAGCAGTTCTTC.

The chain joins TRBV27 to TRBJ2-1; TRBD2 matches at 8 bases. The germline gives CDR1 MNHEY, CDR2 SMNVEV (reference sequence). J was trimmed by 5 bases and V by 7 bases; bases with no gene match: 4. The CDR3 runs to 13 residues. The CDR3 sequence is CASIAGGHNEQFF. CDR3 nucleotide sequence: TGTGCCAGCATCGCGGGAGGTCACAATGAGCAGTTCTTC.

This clone was observed many times. The gene calls are TRBV7-9 and TRBJ2-7, with D maybe TRBD2 (7 bases). Per the germline V gene, CDR1 is SEHNR and CDR2 is FQNEAQ (reference sequence). V lost 6 bases to trimming and J lost 4 bases, with 22 bases between them. This CDR3 spans 16 amino acids. The CDR3 loop reads CASRTRDGGPEYEQYF. The CDR3 DNA sequence: TGTGCCAGCAGGACTCGGGACGGGGGGCCCGAGTACGAGCAGTACTTC.

V and J are TRBV7-9 and TRBJ2-5; 10 nucleotides agree with TRBD2. Germline CDR1 is SEHNR and CDR2 is FQNEAQ (reference sequence). The CDR3 contains 16 residues. The J segment lost 4 bases and the V segment lost 5 bases, leaving 10 bases of the junction unmatched. In DNA form, the CDR3 reads TGTGCCAGCAGCCAAACGGTTCAGCGGGGGGGAGAGACCCAGTACTTC. It translates to CASSQTVQRGGETQYF.

The CDR3 region has the DNA TGTGCCAGCAGCTCCTACACAGATACGCAGTATTTT. This sequence encodes CASSSYTDTQYF. The chain is built from TRBV11-2 and TRBJ2-3; D gene uncertain. Germline CDR1 reads SGHAT; CDR2 reads FQNNGV. The CDR3 is 12 amino acids. V was pared by 4 bases and J by 2 bases, with 4 bases between.

The V call is TRBV5-1, the J call TRBJ2-7; 11 bases line up with TRBD1. Germline values: CDR1 SGHRS, CDR2 YFSETQ. With 4 bases clipped from V and 3 bases from J, the junction kept 3 bases outside the gene matches. The CDR3 extends over 14 amino acids. The CDR3 protein is CASSEGTGGYEQYF. The CDR3 region has the DNA TGCGCCAGCAGCGAGGGGACAGGGGGCTACGAGCAGTACTTC.